A selection of T cell receptor beta chains follows, all from one sample in a study of response to subunit inactivated influenza vaccine. From the RT-PCR reads, TCRdb called clonotypes with MiXCR, one entry per CDR3 protein. The top ten hold approximately 11% of the sample, which has about 620,000 distinct CDR3 sequences, 11% seen once. The data also belong to a second study, concerning T cells expressing NK-cell markers.

The material sequenced was PBMCs from blood, taken on the day of vaccination. The source is a man aged 45-65 years who received an inactivated influenza vaccine. Each CDR3 is given with its conserved first and last residue. Each record gives: D gene, J gene, V gene, CDR3 length, clone size, CDR3 DNA, CDR3 protein. The D gene is left open where the match is weak. For some rows the clone size is stated as once, few or many, or as a class when expanded; others skip it.

d_gene: TRBD1
j_gene: TRBJ1-6
v_gene: TRBV27
len: 16
abundance: NA
CDR3nt: TGTGCCAGCAGTTTATGGTGGGACAGGGGATATTCACCCCTCCACTTT
CDR3aa: CASSLWWDRGYSPLHF

d_gene: NA
j_gene: TRBJ2-1
v_gene: TRBV19
len: 17
abundance: NA
CDR3nt: TGTGCCAGTAGTATCAGCCCCGGGACTCCCTTCTACAATGAGCAGTTCTTC
CDR3aa: CASSISPGTPFYNEQFF

d_gene: TRBD1
j_gene: TRBJ2-7
v_gene: TRBV5-8
len: 15
abundance: NA
CDR3nt: TGTGCCAGCAGCTTGGGCTCGGGACAGGTCTACGAGCAGTACTTC
CDR3aa: CASSLGSGQVYEQYF

d_gene: NA
j_gene: TRBJ1-5
v_gene: TRBV20-1
len: 13
abundance: few
CDR3nt: TGCAGTGCTAGAGATTGGCAAGATCAGCCCCAGCATTTT
CDR3aa: CSARDWQDQPQHF

d_gene: NA
j_gene: TRBJ1-5
v_gene: TRBV12-3/TRBV12-4
len: 13
abundance: many
CDR3nt: TGTGCCAGCAGTTTAGGTCGCAATCAGCCCCAGCATTTT
CDR3aa: CASSLGRNQPQHF

d_gene: NA
j_gene: TRBJ2-7
v_gene: TRBV25-1
len: 16
abundance: many
CDR3nt: TGTGCCAGCAGTGAATCCCTCAGTAAACCTCCCTACGAGCAGTACTTC
CDR3aa: CASSESLSKPPYEQYF

d_gene: NA
j_gene: TRBJ1-1
v_gene: TRBV5-1
len: 14
abundance: many
CDR3nt: TGCGCCAGCAGCTTGGGGGGGGGAGACACTGAAGCTTTCTTT
CDR3aa: CASSLGGGDTEAFF

d_gene: NA
j_gene: TRBJ1-1
v_gene: TRBV7-2
len: 14
abundance: NA
CDR3nt: TGTGCCAGCAGCTTAGGCCGACGGGCCGCTGAAGCTTTCTTT
CDR3aa: CASSLGRRAAEAFF

d_gene: NA
j_gene: TRBJ2-7
v_gene: TRBV27
len: 16
abundance: few
CDR3nt: TGTGCCAGCCGCTCCCGTCCCCGGGACAAACCCTACGAGCAGTACTTC
CDR3aa: CASRSRPRDKPYEQYF

d_gene: TRBD2
j_gene: TRBJ2-3
v_gene: TRBV10-3
len: 17
abundance: few
CDR3nt: TGTGCCATCAGTGTAGCGGGGGGGCCAGGGACGTCAGATACGCAGTATTTT
CDR3aa: CAISVAGGPGTSDTQYF

d_gene: TRBD1
j_gene: TRBJ1-6
v_gene: TRBV19
len: 16
abundance: few
CDR3nt: TGTGCCAGTAGTTTACAGGGGGGACGCGAGAATTCACCCCTCCACTTT
CDR3aa: CASSLQGGRENSPLHF

d_gene: NA
j_gene: TRBJ1-1
v_gene: TRBV4-1
len: 15
abundance: many
CDR3nt: TGCGCCAGCACCCGGGATGGTCAGGGCGGCACTGAAGCTTTCTTT
CDR3aa: CASTRDGQGGTEAFF

d_gene: NA
j_gene: TRBJ2-5
v_gene: TRBV3-1
len: 17
abundance: NA
CDR3nt: TGTGCCAGTAAACCTAGGTCTCTTACAGGGATTGGGGAGACCCAGTACTTC
CDR3aa: CASKPRSLTGIGETQYF

d_gene: NA
j_gene: TRBJ1-1
v_gene: TRBV7-2
len: 14
abundance: many
CDR3nt: TGTGCCAGCAGCTTAGACAGGGCGATCACTGAAGCTTTCTTT
CDR3aa: CASSLDRAITEAFF

d_gene: TRBD2
j_gene: TRBJ2-2
v_gene: TRBV28
len: 16
abundance: many
CDR3nt: TGTGCCAGCAGTGGTAGCGGGAGAGGGGTGGCCGGGGAGCTGTTTTTT
CDR3aa: CASSGSGRGVAGELFF

d_gene: NA
j_gene: TRBJ2-2
v_gene: TRBV10-1
len: 13
abundance: many
CDR3nt: TGCGCCAGCAGTGAGTCTTACGCCGGGGAGCTGTTTTTT
CDR3aa: CASSESYAGELFF

d_gene: NA
j_gene: TRBJ2-5
v_gene: TRBV5-1
len: 15
abundance: NA
CDR3nt: TGTGCCAGCAGCTTAGGGGCTGGCAACCAAGAGACCCAGTACTTC
CDR3aa: CASSLGAGNQETQYF

d_gene: TRBD1
j_gene: TRBJ2-3
v_gene: TRBV12-3/TRBV12-4
len: 18
abundance: many
CDR3nt: TGTGCCAGCAGTTTATCACCCCGCCCGACAGGGGCCACAGATACGCAGTATTTT
CDR3aa: CASSLSPRPTGATDTQYF

d_gene: NA
j_gene: TRBJ2-2
v_gene: TRBV6-1
len: 14
abundance: NA
CDR3nt: TGTGCCAGCAGCGGACATTGGGACACCGGGGAGCTGTTTTTT
CDR3aa: CASSGHWDTGELFF

d_gene: TRBD2
j_gene: TRBJ2-7
v_gene: TRBV6-1
len: 15
abundance: NA
CDR3nt: TGTGCCAGCAGGACCACTAGCGGAGATTCCTACGAGCAGTACTTC
CDR3aa: CASRTTSGDSYEQYF